A single T cell receptor (beta chain) is shown here with its context. The antigen is unknown. Germline-derived CDR1 and CDR2 are GTSNPN and SVGIG (reference sequence). With V trimmed by 1 base and J by 3 bases, 3 bases remained unmatched. This CDR3 has 14 residues. These data belong to a study of cytomegalovirus exposure and HLA in healthy donors. Study-wide results and limits: The authors reported that TCR beta sequences could predict HLA-A and HLA-B alleles. These predictions were accurate for most subjects in the first cohort. Most likely, a cluster of highly shared sequence variants arose as a sequencing artifact. Confirmation was obtained in vitro that a few CMV-associated chains are specific for CMV antigens.

60 Vbeta and 13 Jbeta primers were used in PCR. Profiling relied on immunoSEQ multiplex PCR, and the TCRdb table lists in-frame clones only, not all of them. This sample's table reports over 30,000 clones. This chain uses TRBV30 with TRBJ1-3, with 7 bases lining up with TRBD1. The sequence was obtained from a man aged 40-49 years in good health and CMV-seronegative. Sequenced input: PBMCs. The CDR3 loop reads CAWSGQGGGNTIYF. The CDR3 nucleotides are TGTGCCTGGAGTGGACAGGGAGGTGGAAACACCATATATTTT.